A selection of T cell receptor beta chains follows, all from one sample in a study of cytomegalovirus exposure and HLA in healthy donors. Produced via immunoSEQ multiplex PCR; TCRdb's table is partial and in-frame only. The table records approximately 190,000 clones, about nine tenths of them present only once. Specimen: PBMCs. Every receptor here comes from a man aged 25 to 40 in good health and CMV-seronegative. Both conserved end residues are trimmed from each CDR3.

TRBV6-5,12,TRBJ2-1,ASSYSRTSNEQF
TRBV6-5,13,-,ASSYRVGSSYEQY
TRBV29-1,11,TRBJ1-1,SAPTGANTEAF
TRBV7-9,11,TRBJ1-2,SSSGDRDYGYT
TRBV2,12,TRBJ2-7,ASSREAGVVEQY
TRBV7-9,14,TRBJ2-3,SSSLGGTAITDTQY
TRBV6-1,11,TRBJ2-7,ASSVTGTYEQY
TRBV7-2,13,TRBJ2-1,ASSLRVAGDLREF
TRBV4-2,15,-,ASSQAGTKVAPYEQY
TRBV15,14,TRBJ1-2,ATSPGGQGRGYGYT
TRBV25-1,12,TRBJ2-3,ASRHRLSTDTQY
TRBV6-6,12,TRBJ1-2,ASSRGRDTYGYT
TRBV6-6,11,TRBJ2-7,ASDRAGRYEQY
TRBV19,11,TRBJ2-3,ASSTYSPDTQY
TRBV10-3,13,TRBJ2-2,AASPRQGVAGELF
TRBV11-2,12,TRBJ1-2,ASSLDPGSGGYT
TRBV7-2,12,TRBJ2-7,ASSSRGWGGKIN
TRBV29-1,12,TRBJ2-7,SVESPVARYEQY
TRBV2,14,TRBJ2-6,ASNRVLHSGANVLT
TRBV5-1,15,TRBJ2-2,ASSTPTGVPDTGELF
TRBV12-5,13,TRBJ1-2,ASVDPSHRIYGYT
TRBV12-1,14,TRBJ2-1,ASSVLAGRSYNEQF
TRBV19,11,TRBJ2-2,ASSLSGDRGLF
TRBV19,12,TRBJ2-7,ASSPRTSGYEQY
TRBV29-1,12,TRBJ2-3,SVAAWDRGDTQY
TRBV4-1,14,-,ASSLNSGRAFYEQY
TRBV9,14,TRBJ2-5,ASSVGSGGLGETQY
TRBV6-6,13,TRBJ1-1,ASSYRPGLMAEAF
TRBV2,12,TRBJ2-7,ASSEYRGRGEQY
TRBV19,13,TRBJ1-6,ASSIGTGGHSPLH
TRBV5-4,13,TRBJ2-1,ASSFVQGGNNEQF
TRBV7-2,14,TRBJ2-2,ASSLGGLASPRELF
TRBV7-2,13,TRBJ2-3,ASSYRDTRTDTQY
TRBV27,11,TRBJ1-1,ASSPMTDTEAF
TRBV28,13,TRBJ1-3,ASRGTVSRANTIY
TRBV6-6,13,TRBJ2-1,ASSYSGQGRNEQF
TRBV15,12,TRBJ1-1,ATSRGLGKAEAF
TRBV15,12,TRBJ1-5,ATSRKDRFQPQH
TRBV13,14,TRBJ2-7,ASSPGWGTGDSEQY
TRBV5-4,12,TRBJ1-1,ASSRRDAGTEAF
TRBV6-5,13,TRBJ2-1,ASSRTSGGNNEQF
TRBV19,10,TRBJ1-4,ASRTGQEKLF
TRBV7-9,12,TRBJ2-7,SSSPIEFLYEQY
TRBV29-1,9,TRBJ2-7,SVQGASEQY
TRBV7-9,16,TRBJ2-1,ASSPRGGNLRDVNEQF
TRBV5-4,11,TRBJ2-1,ASSFRGFYEQF
TRBV7-9,13,TRBJ2-7,SSSLEIAGPKVQY
TRBV28,13,TRBJ1-5,ASTHDTLPHQPQH